What follows are 7 T cell receptor beta chains derived from one specimen sequenced in a study of metastatic and nonmetastatic thyroid tumors. With MiXCR, TCRdb called clones anew from the PCR reads. This sample has roughly 70,000 clones, with roughly 18% found just once. Treatment of any kind had been given to no patient before thyroid surgery. What was sequenced was blood. Receptors were obtained from a female donor with papillary thyroid cancer or a benign thyroid nodule (not recorded which). Some clones in this sample may be carry-over from other donors' samples.

Concerning this clone: A much larger clone is a single base away; this may be a read error. The chain employs TRBV10-3 and TRBJ2-7; 9 nucleotides match TRBD2. J was trimmed by 3 bases and V by 7 bases; bases with no gene match: 16. CDR1 is ENHRY and CDR2 is SYGVKD in the germline V gene. This CDR3 has 17 amino acids. This chain's CDR3 is CAITSGIAGASFYEQYF. The CDR3 DNA reads TGTGCCATCACCTCCGGAATAGCGGGAGCCAGTTTCTACGAGCAGTACTTC.

This clone was recorded at least ten times. CDR3 sequence reads: CASSYSMRYTEAFF. The CDR3 bases are TGTGCCAGCAGTTACTCGATGCGGTACACTGAAGCTTTCTTT. The chain combines TRBV6-5 with TRBJ1-1; D is uncertain. The CDR3 is 14 amino acids. V was cut by 0 bases and J by 3 bases, with 8 bases left in between. In germline, CDR1 is MNHEY, CDR2 SVGAGI.

This clone was seen a few times. The chain couples TRBV27 to TRBJ2-2; unclear D gene. Germline V gene sequence: CDR1 MNHEY, CDR2 SMNVEV (reference sequence). The CDR3 is made up of 13 amino acids. Trimming removed 5 bases from V and 7 bases from J, with 11 bases in between. The CDR3 loop is CASSNPGSGELFF. The CDR3 coding sequence is TGTGCCAGCAGTAACCCGGGCAGCGGGGAGCTGTTTTTT.

The rearrangement uses TRBV28 and TRBJ2-3; D call uncertain. V was clipped by 8 bases and J by 2 bases, with 11 bases between them. The CDR3 spans 13 residues. CDR1 is MDHEN, CDR2 SYDVKM, per germline. The CDR3 sequence is CASAECHTDTQYF. The CDR3 bases are TGTGCCAGCGCTGAGTGCCACACAGATACGCAGTATTTT.

Of note for this clone: Possible read error: a much larger clone is one base away. J is TRBJ2-7 and V is TRBV29-1; D gene ambiguous. The CDR3 runs to 11 residues. Germline values: CDR1 SQVTM, CDR2 ANQGSEA. The CDR3 loop reads CSAILSYEHYF. In nucleotides, the CDR3 is TGCAGCGCTATACTATCCTACGAGCATTACTTC.

This clone showed up many times. The chain employs TRBV6-1 and TRBJ1-1; D not resolved. Germline values: CDR1 MNHNS, CDR2 SASEGT. The CDR3 loop spans 15 amino acids. V lost 3 bases and J lost 0, with 11 bases in between. This CDR3 reads CASSEITSLNTEAFF. CDR3 sequence (DNA): TGTGCCAGCAGTGAGATAACTTCCCTGAACACTGAAGCTTTCTTT.

V is TRBV9 and J is TRBJ1-1, with TRBD1 identical over 7 bases. The CDR3 is 15 residues long. Germline V gene data show CDR1 as SGDLS and CDR2 as YYNGEE. J was trimmed by 1 base and V by 1 base; bases with no gene match: 4. The CDR3 here is CASSVSGTENTEAFF. The CDR3 bases are TGTGCCAGCAGCGTATCCGGGACAGAGAACACTGAAGCTTTCTTT. The complete variable domain, with remaining parts taken from reference TRBV9 and TRBJ1-1, reads DSGVTQTPKHLITATGQRVTLRCSPRSGDLSVYWYQQSLDQGLQFLIQYYNGEERAKGNILERFSAQQFPDLHSELNLSSLELGDSALYFCASSVSGTENTEAFFGQGTRLTVV.